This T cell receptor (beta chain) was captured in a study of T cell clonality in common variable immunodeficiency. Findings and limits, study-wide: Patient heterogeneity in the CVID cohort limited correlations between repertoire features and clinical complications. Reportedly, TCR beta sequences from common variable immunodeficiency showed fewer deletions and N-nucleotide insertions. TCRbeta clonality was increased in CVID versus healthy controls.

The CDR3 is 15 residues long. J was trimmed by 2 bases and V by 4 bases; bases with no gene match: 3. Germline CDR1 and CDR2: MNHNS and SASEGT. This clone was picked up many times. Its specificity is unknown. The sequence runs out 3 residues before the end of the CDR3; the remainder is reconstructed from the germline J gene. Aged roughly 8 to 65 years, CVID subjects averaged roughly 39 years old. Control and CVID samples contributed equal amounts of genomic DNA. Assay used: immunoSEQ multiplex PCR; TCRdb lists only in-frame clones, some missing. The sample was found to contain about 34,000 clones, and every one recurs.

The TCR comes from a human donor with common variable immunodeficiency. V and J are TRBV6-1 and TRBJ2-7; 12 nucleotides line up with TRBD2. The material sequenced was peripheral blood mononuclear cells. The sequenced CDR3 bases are TGTGCCAGCAGTGGGACTAGCGGGACCCCCTACGAG. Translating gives CASSGTSGTPYE. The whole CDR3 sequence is CASSGTSGTPYEQYF.